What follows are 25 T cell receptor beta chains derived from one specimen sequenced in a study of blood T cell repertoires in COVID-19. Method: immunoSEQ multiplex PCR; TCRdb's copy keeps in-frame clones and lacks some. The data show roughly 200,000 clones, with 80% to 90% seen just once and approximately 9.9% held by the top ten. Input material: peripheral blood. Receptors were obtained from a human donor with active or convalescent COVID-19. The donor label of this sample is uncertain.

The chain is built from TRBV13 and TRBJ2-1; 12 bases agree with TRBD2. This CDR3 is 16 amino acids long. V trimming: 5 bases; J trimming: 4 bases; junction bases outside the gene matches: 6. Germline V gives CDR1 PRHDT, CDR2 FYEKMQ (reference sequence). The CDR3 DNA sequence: TGTGCCAGCAGCACCCAGACTAGCGGGAGATACAATGAGCAGTTCTTC. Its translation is CASSTQTSGRYNEQFF.

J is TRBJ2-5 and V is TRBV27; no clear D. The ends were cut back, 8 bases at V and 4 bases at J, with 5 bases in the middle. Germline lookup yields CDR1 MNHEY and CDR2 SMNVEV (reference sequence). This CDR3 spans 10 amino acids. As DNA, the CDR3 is TGTGCCAGCCCCCGAGAGACCCAGTACTTC. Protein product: CASPRETQYF.

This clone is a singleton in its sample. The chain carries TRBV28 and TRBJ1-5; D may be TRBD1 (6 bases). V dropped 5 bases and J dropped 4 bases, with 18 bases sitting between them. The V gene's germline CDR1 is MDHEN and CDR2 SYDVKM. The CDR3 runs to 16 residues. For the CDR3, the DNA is TGTGCCAGCAGTCCGATTTTCCGGGACACAAATCAGCCCCAGCATTTT. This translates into CASSPIFRDTNQPQHF.

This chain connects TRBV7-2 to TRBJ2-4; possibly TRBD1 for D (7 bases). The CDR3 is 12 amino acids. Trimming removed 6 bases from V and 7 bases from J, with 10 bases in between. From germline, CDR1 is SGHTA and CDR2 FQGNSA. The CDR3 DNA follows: TGTGCCAGCAGTTCAGGGGGGAACATTCAGTACTTC. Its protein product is CASSSGGNIQYF.

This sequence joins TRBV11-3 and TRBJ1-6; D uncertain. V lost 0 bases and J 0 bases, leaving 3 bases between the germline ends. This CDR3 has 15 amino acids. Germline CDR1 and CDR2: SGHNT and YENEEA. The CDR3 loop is CASSLDSSYNSPLHF. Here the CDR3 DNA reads TGTGCCAGCAGCTTAGACAGCTCCTATAATTCACCCCTCCACTTT.

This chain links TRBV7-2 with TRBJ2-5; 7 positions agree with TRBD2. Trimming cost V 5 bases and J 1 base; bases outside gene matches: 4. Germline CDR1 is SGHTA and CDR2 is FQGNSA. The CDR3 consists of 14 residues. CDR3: CASSEGTTQETQYF. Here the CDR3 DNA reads TGTGCCAGCAGCGAAGGGACTACCCAAGAGACCCAGTACTTC.

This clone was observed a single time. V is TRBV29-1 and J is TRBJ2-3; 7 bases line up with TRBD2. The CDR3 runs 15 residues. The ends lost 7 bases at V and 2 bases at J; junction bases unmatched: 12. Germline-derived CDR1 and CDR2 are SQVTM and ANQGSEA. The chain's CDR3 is CSAEGGRASTDTQYF. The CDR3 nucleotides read TGCAGCGCCGAAGGAGGGAGGGCTTCCACAGATACGCAGTATTTT.

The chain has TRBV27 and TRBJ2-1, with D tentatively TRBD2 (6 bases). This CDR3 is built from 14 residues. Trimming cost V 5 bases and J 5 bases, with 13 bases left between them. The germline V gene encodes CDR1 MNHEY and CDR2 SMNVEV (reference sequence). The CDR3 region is CASSPRTTDNEQFF. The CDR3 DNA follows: TGTGCCAGCAGTCCACGGACTACTGACAATGAGCAGTTCTTC.

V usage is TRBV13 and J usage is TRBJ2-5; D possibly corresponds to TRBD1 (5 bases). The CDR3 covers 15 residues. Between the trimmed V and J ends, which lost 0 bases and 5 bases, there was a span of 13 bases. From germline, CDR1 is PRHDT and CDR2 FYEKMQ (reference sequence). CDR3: CASSLGQGRWETQYF. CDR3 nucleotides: TGTGCCAGCAGCTTAGGCCAGGGCCGGTGGGAGACCCAGTACTTC.

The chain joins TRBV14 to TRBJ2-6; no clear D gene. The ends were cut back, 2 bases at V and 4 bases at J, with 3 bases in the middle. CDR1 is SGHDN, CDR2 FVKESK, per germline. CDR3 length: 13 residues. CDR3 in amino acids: CASSQSGANVLTF. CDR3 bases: TGTGCCAGCAGCCAATCAGGGGCCAACGTCCTGACTTTC.

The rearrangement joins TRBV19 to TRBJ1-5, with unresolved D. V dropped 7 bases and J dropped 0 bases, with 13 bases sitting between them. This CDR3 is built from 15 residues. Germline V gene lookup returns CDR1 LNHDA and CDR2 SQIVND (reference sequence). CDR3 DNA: TGTGCCAGTACCAGAGGGTCTGGTAGCAATCAGCCCCAGCATTTT. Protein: CASTRGSGSNQPQHF.

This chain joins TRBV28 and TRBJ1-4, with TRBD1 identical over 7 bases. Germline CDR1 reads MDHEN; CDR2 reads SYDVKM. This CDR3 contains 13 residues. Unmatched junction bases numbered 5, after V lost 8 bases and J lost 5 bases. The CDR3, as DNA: TGTGCCAGCTTCCGGGACAGAAATGAAAAACTGTTTTTT. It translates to CASFRDRNEKLFF.

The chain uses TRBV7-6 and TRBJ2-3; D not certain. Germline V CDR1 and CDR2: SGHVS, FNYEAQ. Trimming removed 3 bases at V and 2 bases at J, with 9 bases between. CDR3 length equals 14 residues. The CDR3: CASSLSGPTDTQYF. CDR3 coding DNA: TGTGCCAGCAGCTTGTCCGGTCCCACAGATACGCAGTATTTT.

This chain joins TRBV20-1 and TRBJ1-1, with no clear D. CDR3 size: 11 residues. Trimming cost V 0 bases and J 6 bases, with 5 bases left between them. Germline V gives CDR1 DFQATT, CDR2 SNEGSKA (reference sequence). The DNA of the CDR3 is TGCAGTGCTAGAGAGGCGGCTGAAGCTTTCTTT. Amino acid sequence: CSAREAAEAFF.

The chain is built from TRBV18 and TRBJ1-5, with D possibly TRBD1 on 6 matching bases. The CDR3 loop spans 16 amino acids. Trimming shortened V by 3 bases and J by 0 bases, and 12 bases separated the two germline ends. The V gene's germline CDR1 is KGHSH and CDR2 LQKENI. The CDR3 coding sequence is TGTGCCAGCTCACCTCCGGACAGTTATAGCAATCAGCCCCAGCATTTT. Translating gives CASSPPDSYSNQPQHF.

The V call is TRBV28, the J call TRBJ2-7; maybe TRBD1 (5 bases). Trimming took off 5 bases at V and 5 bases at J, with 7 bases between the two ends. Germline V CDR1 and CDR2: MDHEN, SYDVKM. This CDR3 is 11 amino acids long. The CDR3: CASSTGNEQYF. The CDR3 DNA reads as TGTGCCAGCAGTACAGGTAACGAGCAGTACTTC. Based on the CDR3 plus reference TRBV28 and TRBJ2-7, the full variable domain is DVKVTQSSRYLVKRTGEKVFLECVQDMDHENMFWYRQDPGLGLRLIYFSYDVKMKEKGDIPEGYSVSREKKERFSLILESASTNQTSMYLCASSTGNEQYFGPGTRLTVT.

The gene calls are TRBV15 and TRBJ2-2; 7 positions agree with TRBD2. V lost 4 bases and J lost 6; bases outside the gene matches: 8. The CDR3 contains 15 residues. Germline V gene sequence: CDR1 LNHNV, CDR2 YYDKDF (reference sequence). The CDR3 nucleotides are TGTGCCACCAGCAAAGCGGGGACTGTCTCCGGGGAGCTGTTTTTT. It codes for CATSKAGTVSGELFF.

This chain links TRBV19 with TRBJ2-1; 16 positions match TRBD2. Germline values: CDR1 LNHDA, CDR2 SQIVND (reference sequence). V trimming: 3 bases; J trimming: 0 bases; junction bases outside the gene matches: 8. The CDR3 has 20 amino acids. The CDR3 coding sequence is TGTGCCAGTAGTATCTTCCCGGGACTAGCGGGAGGGAGCTCCTACAATGAGCAGTTCTTC. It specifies CASSIFPGLAGGSSYNEQFF. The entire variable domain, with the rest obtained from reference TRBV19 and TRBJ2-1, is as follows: DGGITQSPKYLFRKEGQNVTLSCEQNLNHDAMYWYRQDPGQGLRLIYYSQIVNDFQKGDIAEGYSVSREKKESFPLTVTSAQKNPTAFYLCASSIFPGLAGGSSYNEQFFGPGTRLTVL.

Written as DNA, the CDR3 is TGTGCCAGCGGGCTAGCGGGAGGGAACATTCAGTACTTC. It yields the protein CASGLAGGNIQYF. The chain uses TRBV11-2 and TRBJ2-4; 12 bases map to TRBD2. Germline V CDR1 and CDR2: SGHAT, FQNNGV. The CDR3 contains 13 residues. V lost 8 bases and J lost 7; bases outside the gene matches: 3.

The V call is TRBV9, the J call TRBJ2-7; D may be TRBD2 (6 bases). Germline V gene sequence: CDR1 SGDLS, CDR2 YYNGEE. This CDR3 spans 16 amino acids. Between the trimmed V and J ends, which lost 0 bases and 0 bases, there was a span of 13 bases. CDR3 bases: TGTGCCAGCAGCGTAGAGGATGGCGGGGTCTCCTACGAGCAGTACTTC. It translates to CASSVEDGGVSYEQYF.

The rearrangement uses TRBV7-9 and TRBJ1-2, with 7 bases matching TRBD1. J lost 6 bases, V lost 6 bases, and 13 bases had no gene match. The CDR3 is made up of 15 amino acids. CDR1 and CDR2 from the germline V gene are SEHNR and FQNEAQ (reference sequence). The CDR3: CASSFLGQVEDGYTF. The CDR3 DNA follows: TGTGCCAGCAGTTTCTTAGGACAGGTGGAGGATGGCTACACCTTC.

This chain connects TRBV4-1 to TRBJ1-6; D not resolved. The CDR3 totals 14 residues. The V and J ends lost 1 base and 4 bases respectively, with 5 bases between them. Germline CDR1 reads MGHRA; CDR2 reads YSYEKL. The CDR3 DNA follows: TGCGCCAGCAGCCAAGTCGGTTATAATTCACCCCTCCACTTT. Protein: CASSQVGYNSPLHF.

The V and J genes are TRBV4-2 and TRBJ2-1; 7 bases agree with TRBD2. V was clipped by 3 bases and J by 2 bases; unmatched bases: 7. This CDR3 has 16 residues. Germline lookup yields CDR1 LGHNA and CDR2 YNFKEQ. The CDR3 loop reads CASSHLGGGPYNEQFF. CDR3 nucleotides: TGTGCCAGCAGCCACCTGGGCGGGGGACCCTACAATGAGCAGTTCTTC.

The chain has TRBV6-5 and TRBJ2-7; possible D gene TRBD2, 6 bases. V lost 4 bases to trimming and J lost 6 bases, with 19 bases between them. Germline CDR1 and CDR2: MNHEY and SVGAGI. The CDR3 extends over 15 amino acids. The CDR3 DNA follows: TGTGCCAGCAGTTTTCTAGCAGGAGGGCCAGGCGAGCAGTACTTC. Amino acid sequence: CASSFLAGGPGEQYF.

The CDR3 sequence is CASRNRVDFGSNQPQHF. The CDR3 bases are TGTGCCAGTAGAAACAGGGTAGATTTCGGTAGCAATCAGCCCCAGCATTTT. This chain joins TRBV19 and TRBJ1-5; possibly TRBD1 for D (6 bases). Trimming cost V 6 bases and J 0 bases, with 18 bases left between them. The CDR3 extends over 17 amino acids. Per germline, CDR1 LNHDA and CDR2 SQIVND (reference sequence).